This TCR beta chain was recorded in a study of tumor-infiltrating lymphocytes in primary liver carcinoma. Whole-study results and caveats: Tumors reached a significantly greater top-250-clone fraction than blood did (p = 0.039).

Co-extraction of RNA and DNA was performed on roughly 20-31 mg of unsorted bulk tissue. The template, around 540 ng total RNA, yielded TCR beta cDNA made with a constant-region primer. Amplification in three nested multiplex PCR rounds with slightly modified ARM-PCR gave rise to TCR beta libraries. The first two PCR rounds used TRBV1-TRBV30 primers with a Cbeta primer, approximately 10 cycles each. Via MiXCR, TCRdb re-called the multiplex PCR reads, giving one row per CDR3 protein. The repertoire holds 75,000 or so distinct CDR3 sequences, roughly two thirds seen once, with 25% to 35% in the top ten. This CDR3 comprises 15 residues. V was pared by 5 bases and J by 2 bases, with 5 bases of the junction left unmatched. CDR1 and CDR2 (germline): SNHLY, FYNNEI. About this clonotype: Its specificity is not known.

The sample taken for sequencing was liver tumor tissue from sampling region 4. As to subset: tumor region T4, right-lateral pole. The receptor comes from a man between 35 and 55 years old with primary liver carcinoma and hepatitis B virus infection. V gene TRBV2 combines with J gene TRBJ2-2; 7 positions agree with TRBD1. CDR3 bases: TGTGCCAGCAGTTACGACAGGGTTAACACCGGGGAGCTGTTTTTT. Translation gives CASSYDRVNTGELFF. The full variable domain, in which reference TRBV2 and TRBJ2-2 provide the parts outside the CDR3, is EPEVTQTPSHQVTQMGQEVILRCVPISNHLYFYWYRQILGQKVEFLVSFYNNEISEKSEIFDDQFSVERPDGSNFTLKIRSTKLEDSAMYFCASSYDRVNTGELFFGEGSRLTVL.